This T cell receptor beta chain came from a study of identical twins. The V gene lost 4 bases and the J gene lost 10 bases, with 14 bases spanning the gap. Germline V lookup: CDR1 DFQATT, CDR2 SNEGSKA (reference sequence). The CDR3 is 12 residues long. Notes on this clonotype: The antigen remains undetermined.

Study-wide results and caveats: Memory repertoires showed no such pattern, whereas abundant cord blood beta clonotypes carried fewer insertions. One should note that invariant MAIT and iNKT cells could partly confound zero-insertion analyses.

Unique molecular identifiers were in the cDNA, with template-switch universal primer binding. One entry per CDR3 protein results from TCRdb running MiXCR on the 5' RACE reads. Among just over 500,000 distinct CDR3 sequences listed, roughly a fifth were seen once. Separately, the same data were catalogued under a study of T cells expressing NK-cell markers.

The V call is TRBV20-1, the J call TRBJ2-1; D unclear. The sequenced material came from CD4+ T cells sorted from blood. The clonotype originates from a woman between 18 and 29 years old in good health. The CDR3 reads CSATLLVKEQFF. The CDR3 nucleotides are TGCAGTGCTACCCTACTGGTAAAGGAGCAGTTCTTC.